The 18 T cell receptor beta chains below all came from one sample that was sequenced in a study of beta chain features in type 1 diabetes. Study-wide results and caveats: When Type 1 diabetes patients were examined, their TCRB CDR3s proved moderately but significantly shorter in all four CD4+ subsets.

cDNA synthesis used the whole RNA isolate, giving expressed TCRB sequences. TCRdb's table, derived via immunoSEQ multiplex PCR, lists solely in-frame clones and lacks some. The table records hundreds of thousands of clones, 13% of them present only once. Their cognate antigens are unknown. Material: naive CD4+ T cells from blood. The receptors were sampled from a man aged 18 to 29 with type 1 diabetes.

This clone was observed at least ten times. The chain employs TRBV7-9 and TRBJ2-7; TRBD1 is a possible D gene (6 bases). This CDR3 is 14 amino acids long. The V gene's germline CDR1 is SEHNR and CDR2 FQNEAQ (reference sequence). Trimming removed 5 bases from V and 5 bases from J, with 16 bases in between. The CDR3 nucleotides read TGTGCCAGCAGCCCGGACAGACCTGGGGACGAGCAGTACTTC. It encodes CASSPDRPGDEQYF.

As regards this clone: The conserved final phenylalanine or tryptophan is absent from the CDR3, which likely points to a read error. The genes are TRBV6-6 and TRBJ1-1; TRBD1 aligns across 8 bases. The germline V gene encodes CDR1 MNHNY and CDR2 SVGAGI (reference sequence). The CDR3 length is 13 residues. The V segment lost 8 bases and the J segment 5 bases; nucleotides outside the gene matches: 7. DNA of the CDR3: TGTGCCAGCGACAGGGGTCAGGGGACTGAAGCTTTCTTG. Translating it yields CASDRGQGTEAFL.

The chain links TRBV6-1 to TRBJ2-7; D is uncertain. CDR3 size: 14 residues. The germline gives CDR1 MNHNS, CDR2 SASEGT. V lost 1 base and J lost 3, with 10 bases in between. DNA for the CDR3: TGTGCCAGCAGTGAAGATGGCAGCGTCTACGAGCAGTACTTC. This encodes CASSEDGSVYEQYF.

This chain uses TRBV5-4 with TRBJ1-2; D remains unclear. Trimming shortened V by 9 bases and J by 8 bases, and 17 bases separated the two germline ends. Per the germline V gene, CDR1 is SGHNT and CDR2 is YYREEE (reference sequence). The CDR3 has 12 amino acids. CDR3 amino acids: CAIQSASYGYTF. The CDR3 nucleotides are TGTGCCATTCAATCGGCCAGCTACGGCTACACCTTC.

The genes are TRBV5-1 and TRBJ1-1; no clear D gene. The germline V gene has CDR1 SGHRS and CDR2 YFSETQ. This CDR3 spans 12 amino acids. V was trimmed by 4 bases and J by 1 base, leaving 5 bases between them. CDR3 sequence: CASSRPNTEAFF. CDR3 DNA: TGCGCCAGCAGCCGCCCGAACACTGAAGCTTTCTTT.

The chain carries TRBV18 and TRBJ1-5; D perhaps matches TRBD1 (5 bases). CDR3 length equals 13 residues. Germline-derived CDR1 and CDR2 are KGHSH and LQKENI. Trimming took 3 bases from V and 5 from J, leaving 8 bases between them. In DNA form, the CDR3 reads TGTGCCAGCTCACCGGGGGTGGATCAGCCCCAGCATTTT. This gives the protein CASSPGVDQPQHF.

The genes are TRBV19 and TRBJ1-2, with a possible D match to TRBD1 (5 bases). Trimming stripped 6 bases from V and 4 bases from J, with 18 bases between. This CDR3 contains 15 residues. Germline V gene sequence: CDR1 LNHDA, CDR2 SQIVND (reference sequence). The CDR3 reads CASRPPGLLSYGYTF. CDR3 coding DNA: TGTGCCAGTAGACCACCGGGACTCTTATCCTATGGCTACACCTTC.

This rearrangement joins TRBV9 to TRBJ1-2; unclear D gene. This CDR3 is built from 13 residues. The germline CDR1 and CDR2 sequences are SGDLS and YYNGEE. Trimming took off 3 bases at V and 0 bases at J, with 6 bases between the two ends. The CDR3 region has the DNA TGTGCCAGCAGCGCGTACTCTAACTATGGCTACACCTTC. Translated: CASSAYSNYGYTF.

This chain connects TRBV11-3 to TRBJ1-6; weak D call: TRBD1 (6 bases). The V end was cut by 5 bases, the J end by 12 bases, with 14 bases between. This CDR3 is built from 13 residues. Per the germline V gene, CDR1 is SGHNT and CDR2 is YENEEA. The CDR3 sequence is CASSQGQLLPLHF. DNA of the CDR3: TGTGCCAGCAGCCAAGGACAGCTATTACCCCTCCACTTT.

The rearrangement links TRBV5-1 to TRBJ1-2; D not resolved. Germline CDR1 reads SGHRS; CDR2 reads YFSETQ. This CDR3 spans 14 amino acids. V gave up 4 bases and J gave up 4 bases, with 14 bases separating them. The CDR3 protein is CASSPPRGSYGYTF. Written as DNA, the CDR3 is TGCGCCAGCAGCCCGCCCCGCGGAAGCTATGGCTACACCTTC.

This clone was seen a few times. The CDR3 loop reads CASSYLAGGLTDTQYF. The CDR3, as DNA: TGTGCCAGCAGTTACTTAGCGGGGGGGCTCACAGATACGCAGTATTTT. The chain joins TRBV6-5 to TRBJ2-3; 11 bases line up with TRBD2. V dropped 1 base and J dropped 2; count of bases not matched to a gene: 2. CDR1 and CDR2 (germline): MNHEY, SVGAGI. This CDR3 spans 16 amino acids.

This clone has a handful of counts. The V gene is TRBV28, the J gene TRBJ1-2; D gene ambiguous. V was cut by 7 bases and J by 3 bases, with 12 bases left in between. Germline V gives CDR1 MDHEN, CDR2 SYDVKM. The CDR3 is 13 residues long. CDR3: CASTAGTDYGYTF. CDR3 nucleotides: TGTGCCAGCACCGCGGGCACAGACTATGGCTACACCTTC.

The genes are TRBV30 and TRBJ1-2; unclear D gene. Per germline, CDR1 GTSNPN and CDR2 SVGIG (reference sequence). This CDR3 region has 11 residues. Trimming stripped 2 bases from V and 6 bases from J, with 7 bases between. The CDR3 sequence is CAWSPGNGYTF. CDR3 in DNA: TGTGCCTGGAGTCCCGGGAATGGCTACACCTTC.

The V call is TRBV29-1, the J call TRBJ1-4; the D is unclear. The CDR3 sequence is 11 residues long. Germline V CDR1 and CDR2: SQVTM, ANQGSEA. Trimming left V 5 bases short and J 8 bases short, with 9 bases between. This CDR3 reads CSVSRGEKLFF. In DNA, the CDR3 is TGCAGCGTTAGTAGAGGGGAAAAACTGTTTTTT.

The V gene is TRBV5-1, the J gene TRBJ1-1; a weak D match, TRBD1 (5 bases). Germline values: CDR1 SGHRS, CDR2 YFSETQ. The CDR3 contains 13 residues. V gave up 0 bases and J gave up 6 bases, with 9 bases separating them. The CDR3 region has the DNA TGCGCCAGCAGCTTGGCCCAGGGCGCTGAAGCTTTCTTT. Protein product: CASSLAQGAEAFF.

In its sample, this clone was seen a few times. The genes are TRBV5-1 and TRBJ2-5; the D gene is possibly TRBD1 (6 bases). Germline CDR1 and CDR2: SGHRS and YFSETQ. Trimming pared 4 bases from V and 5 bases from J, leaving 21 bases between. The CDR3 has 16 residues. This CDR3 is CASSTHRDTPWETQYF. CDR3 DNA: TGCGCCAGCAGCACCCATCGGGACACCCCTTGGGAGACCCAGTACTTC.

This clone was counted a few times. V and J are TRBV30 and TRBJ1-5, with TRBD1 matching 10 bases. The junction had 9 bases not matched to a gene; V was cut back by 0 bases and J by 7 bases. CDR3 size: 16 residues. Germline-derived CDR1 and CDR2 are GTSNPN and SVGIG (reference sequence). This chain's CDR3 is CAWSVTGGEGNQPQHF. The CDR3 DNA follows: TGTGCCTGGAGTGTGACAGGGGGCGAGGGAAACCAGCCCCAGCATTTT.

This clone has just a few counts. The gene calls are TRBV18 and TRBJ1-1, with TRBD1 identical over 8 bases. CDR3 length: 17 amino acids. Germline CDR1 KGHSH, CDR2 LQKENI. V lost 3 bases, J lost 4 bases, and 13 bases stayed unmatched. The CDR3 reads CASSPWNPGQGGTEAFF. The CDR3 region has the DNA TGTGCCAGCTCACCCTGGAACCCAGGACAGGGTGGCACTGAAGCTTTCTTT.